This T cell receptor (beta chain) derives from a study of blood T cell repertoires in COVID-19. Study at large: The origin of the acute and convalescent COVID-19 samples was the United States, Italy and Spain.

Produced via immunoSEQ multiplex PCR; TCRdb's table is partial and in-frame only. The sample contains 250,000 to 300,000 clones, about nine tenths of which appear only once. Per the germline V gene, CDR1 is ENHRY and CDR2 is SYGVKD. V lost 0 bases to trimming and J lost 3 bases, with 14 bases between them. The CDR3 loop spans 16 amino acids. Followed over time, Seattle patients had been enrolled while infection was active. The clonotype comes from a woman in her twenties or thirties with COVID-19, enrolled during active disease. This chain connects TRBV10-3 to TRBJ1-1; a weak D match, TRBD1 (5 bases). The sequencing sample was made of peripheral blood. CDR3 protein: CAISESGGAAYTEAFF. The CDR3 region has the DNA TGTGCCATCAGTGAGTCTGGTGGGGCAGCATACACTGAAGCTTTCTTT.